The 3 T cell receptor beta chains below were found in one sample sequenced in a study of CD8+CD57+ T cells in acquired aplastic anemia. TCR beta VDJ combinations and CDR3 sequences were profiled from genomic DNA. A single record per CDR3 protein comes from TCRdb applying MiXCR to the reads. The data hold about 220,000 distinct CDR3 sequences, with roughly 35% observed a single time. The sample consisted of sorted CD4+, CD8+, or CD8+CD57+ T cells (not recorded which) from PBMCs. Every receptor here comes from a human donor in good health, serving as a control.

This chain connects TRBV7-8 to TRBJ2-7; 7 nucleotides line up with TRBD2. CDR1 SGHVS and CDR2 FQNEAQ come from the germline V gene. The CDR3 contains 16 residues. Unmatched junction bases numbered 6, after V lost 0 bases and J lost 1 base. This CDR3 is CASSLAAGLGSYEQYF. The CDR3 DNA follows: TGTGCCAGCAGCTTAGCAGCGGGACTTGGGTCCTACGAGCAGTACTTC.

The J gene is TRBJ1-2, the V gene TRBV30, with a weak D call TRBD1 (5 bases). The CDR3 sequence is 15 residues long. The germline gives CDR1 GTSNPN, CDR2 SVGIG (reference sequence). Trimming stripped 4 bases from V and 8 bases from J, with 23 bases between. CDR3 protein: CAWTRWDRIWGGYTF. CDR3 in DNA: TGTGCCTGGACTAGATGGGACCGTATTTGGGGGGGCTACACCTTC.

V and J are TRBV2 and TRBJ2-7; 12 nucleotides agree with TRBD1. The junction had 4 bases not matched to a gene; V was cut back by 8 bases and J by 2 bases. CDR1 and CDR2 from the germline V gene are SNHLY and FYNNEI. The CDR3 consists of 14 residues. The DNA for the CDR3 is TGTGCCAGCCGGGACAGGGGGCTCGCCTACGAGCAGTACTTC. It codes for CASRDRGLAYEQYF.